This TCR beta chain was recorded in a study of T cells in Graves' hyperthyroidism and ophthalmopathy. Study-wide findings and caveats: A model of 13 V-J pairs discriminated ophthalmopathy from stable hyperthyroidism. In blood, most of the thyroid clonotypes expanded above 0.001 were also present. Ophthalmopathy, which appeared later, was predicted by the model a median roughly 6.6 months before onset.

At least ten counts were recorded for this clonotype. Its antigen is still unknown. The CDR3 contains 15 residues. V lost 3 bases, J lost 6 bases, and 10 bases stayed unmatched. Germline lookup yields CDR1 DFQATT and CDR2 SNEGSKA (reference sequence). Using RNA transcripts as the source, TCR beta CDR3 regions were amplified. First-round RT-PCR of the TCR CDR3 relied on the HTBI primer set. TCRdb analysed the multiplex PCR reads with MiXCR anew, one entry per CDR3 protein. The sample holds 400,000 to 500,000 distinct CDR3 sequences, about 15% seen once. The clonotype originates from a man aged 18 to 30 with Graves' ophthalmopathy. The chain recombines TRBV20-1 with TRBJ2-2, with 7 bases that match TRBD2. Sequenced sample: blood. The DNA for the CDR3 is TGCAGTGCTAGGCAGCTAGCGGTTGGTTCCGGGGAGCTGTTTTTT. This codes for CSARQLAVGSGELFF.